The 5 T cell receptor beta chains presented below share a single source sample, sequenced in a study of blood T cell repertoires in COVID-19. The table came from immunoSEQ multiplex PCR; TCRdb's copy has only in-frame clones and leaves some out. The table has roughly 80,000 clones, around 90% seen once; the top ten hold around 9.8%. The specimen sequenced was peripheral blood. The receptor source for this set is a human donor in a cohort sampled during active COVID-19.

This clone is a singleton in its sample. The chain employs TRBV4-1 and TRBJ2-5; TRBD1 aligns across 8 bases. The CDR3 has 13 amino acids. Germline loops: CDR1 MGHRA, CDR2 YSYEKL. The trim removed 6 bases at V and 5 bases at J, leaving 5 bases unmatched. In DNA, the CDR3 is TGCGCCAGCAGTTACAGGGGGAGGGAGACCCAGTACTTC. This translates into CASSYRGRETQYF.

The V call is TRBV3-1 (or the pseudogene TRBV3-2), the J call TRBJ2-7; 8 nucleotides align to TRBD2. The CDR3 contains 15 residues. The V gene end was trimmed by 4 bases and the J gene end by 3 bases; junction bases not matched to a gene: 8. The germline gives CDR1 LGHDT, CDR2 YNNKEL (reference sequence). The CDR3, as DNA: TGTGCCAGCAGCCCCTCACGCGGGGGGAACTACGAGCAGTACTTC. It specifies CASSPSRGGNYEQYF.

The chain combines TRBV9 with TRBJ2-2, with 8 bases matching TRBD2. V trimming: 3 bases; J trimming: 2 bases; junction bases outside the gene matches: 9. Germline values: CDR1 SGDLS, CDR2 YYNGEE. CDR3 length equals 17 residues. The DNA for the CDR3 is TGTGCCAGCAGCGAGGCGGGGGGCATAGTCAACACCGGGGAGCTGTTTTTT. Amino acid sequence: CASSEAGGIVNTGELFF.

This chain connects TRBV5-1 to TRBJ2-7, with 9 bases matching TRBD1. With 1 base clipped from V and 6 bases from J, the junction kept 5 bases outside the gene matches. From germline, CDR1 is SGHRS and CDR2 YFSETQ. The CDR3 runs to 14 residues. The CDR3 protein is CASSLRTDRGEQYF. DNA of the CDR3: TGCGCCAGCAGCTTGAGGACGGACAGGGGCGAGCAGTACTTC.

V usage is TRBV4-2 and J usage is TRBJ2-4; 9 nucleotides align to TRBD2. Trimming cost V 1 base and J 0 bases; bases outside gene matches: 4. The germline V gene has CDR1 LGHNA and CDR2 YNFKEQ. CDR3 length equals 17 residues. This chain's CDR3 is CASSQGLAELAKNIQYF. The CDR3 nucleotides are TGTGCCAGCAGCCAAGGACTAGCGGAACTAGCCAAAAACATTCAGTACTTC.